A single sample gave rise to the 10 T cell receptor beta chains below, sequenced in a study of CD8 T cells in Susac syndrome. RNA amounts of about 0.45 to 1 ug underwent reverse transcription with random hexamers. TCRdb fed the immunoSEQ multiplex PCR reads into MiXCR, producing one record per CDR3 protein. In the table there are some 130,000 distinct CDR3 sequences, over 90% of which are singletons. Sequencing was performed on CD8+ T cells from PBMCs. The receptors come from a human donor with Susac syndrome.

The rearrangement joins TRBV9 to TRBJ2-5; possibly TRBD1 or TRBD2 for D (6 bases each). Germline values: CDR1 SGDLS, CDR2 YYNGEE. CDR3 size: 14 residues. Trimming removed 2 bases from V and 3 bases from J, with 11 bases in between. CDR3 sequence: CASSVGGRKETQYF. In DNA form, the CDR3 reads TGTGCCAGCAGCGTTGGGGGGCGCAAAGAGACCCAGTACTTC.

The chain is built from TRBV2 and TRBJ2-7, with D perhaps matching TRBD1 (6 bases). The CDR3 extends over 17 amino acids. Trimming stripped 0 bases from V and 0 bases from J, with 15 bases between. Looked up from germline, CDR1 is SNHLY and CDR2 is FYNNEI. CDR3 in amino acids: CASSEALGTRISYEQYF. CDR3 DNA sequence: TGTGCCAGCAGTGAAGCGCTTGGGACACGAATCTCCTACGAGCAGTACTTC.

The chain joins TRBV4-1 to TRBJ1-1; D gene ambiguous. Germline V gives CDR1 MGHRA, CDR2 YSYEKL. The CDR3 covers 13 residues. Trimming took off 2 bases at V and 6 bases at J, with 10 bases between the two ends. CDR3 loop: CASSQRVTAEAFF. The CDR3, as DNA: TGCGCCAGCAGCCAAAGGGTAACAGCTGAAGCTTTCTTT.

The chain employs TRBV25-1 and TRBJ1-1; 8 bases align to TRBD1. The germline V gene has CDR1 MGHDK and CDR2 SYGVNS. The CDR3 has 12 residues. After removal of 8 bases from V and 5 bases from J, the junction contained 4 bases not matched to a gene. The CDR3 sequence: CASGQGLTEAFF. CDR3 in DNA: TGTGCCAGCGGACAGGGTTTGACTGAAGCTTTCTTT.

The chain couples TRBV25-1 to TRBJ2-1, with D possibly TRBD1 on 6 matching bases. CDR1 is MGHDK, CDR2 SYGVNS, per germline. The CDR3 sequence is 18 residues long. The V gene lost 0 bases and the J gene lost 9 bases, with 24 bases spanning the gap. This CDR3 is CASSEYYRGDPEGGEQFF. Here the CDR3 DNA reads TGTGCCAGCAGTGAATACTATCGAGGCGACCCAGAAGGGGGTGAGCAGTTCTTC.

The V gene is TRBV7-9, the J gene TRBJ2-7; D unclear. V was cut by 5 bases and J by 3 bases, with 11 bases left in between. Germline assignment: CDR1 SEHNR and CDR2 FQNEAQ (reference sequence). The CDR3 contains 13 residues. The CDR3 loop reads CASSPFTSYEQYF. The DNA for the CDR3 is TGTGCCAGCAGCCCCTTTACAAGCTACGAGCAGTACTTC.

CDR3 nucleotide sequence: TGTGCCAGCCAGAGCTGGGGAAAGCAGTTCTTC. This translates into CASQSWGKQFF. This chain connects TRBV28 to TRBJ2-1; D is undetermined. The CDR3 is made up of 11 amino acids. With 8 bases removed from V and 11 bases from J, the gap between germline ends came to 13 bases. Germline CDR1 reads MDHEN; CDR2 reads SYDVKM. Based on the CDR3 plus reference TRBV28 and TRBJ2-1, the full variable domain is DVKVTQSSRYLVKRTGEKVFLECVQDMDHENMFWYRQDPGLGLRLIYFSYDVKMKEKGDIPEGYSVSREKKERFSLILESASTNQTSMYLCASQSWGKQFFGPGTRLTVL.

The sample holds one count of this clonotype. The chain combines TRBV13 with TRBJ1-2; the D gene is possibly TRBD1 (6 bases). The CDR3 length is 15 residues. V was shortened by 4 bases and J by 5 bases, with 17 bases between the two germline ends. The germline V gene has CDR1 PRHDT and CDR2 FYEKMQ (reference sequence). The CDR3 nucleotides read TGTGCCAGCAGCTCCACTACCGGGACAAATTATGGCTACACCTTC. Translated, it gives CASSSTTGTNYGYTF.

V usage is TRBV19 and J usage is TRBJ1-2; D ambiguous. The germline V gene encodes CDR1 LNHDA and CDR2 SQIVND (reference sequence). The CDR3 is made up of 14 amino acids. Trimming shortened V by 3 bases and J by 1 base, and 9 bases separated the two germline ends. The CDR3 bases are TGTGCCAGTAGTATTTGGGGAGTTAACTATGGCTACACCTTC. Protein sequence: CASSIWGVNYGYTF. Using reference TRBV19 and TRBJ1-2 for the parts outside the CDR3, the full variable domain is DGGITQSPKYLFRKEGQNVTLSCEQNLNHDAMYWYRQDPGQGLRLIYYSQIVNDFQKGDIAEGYSVSREKKESFPLTVTSAQKNPTAFYLCASSIWGVNYGYTFGSGTRLTVV.

The rearrangement joins TRBV7-9 to TRBJ2-7; TRBD1 or TRBD2 may be the D gene (6 bases each). V shed 5 bases and J shed 2 bases, with 22 bases lying between them. Germline V gives CDR1 SEHNR, CDR2 FQNEAQ (reference sequence). The CDR3 is made up of 17 amino acids. CDR3 sequence: CASSPRLGGRDTYEQYF. The DNA of the CDR3 is TGTGCCAGCAGCCCGAGATTGGGGGGCAGGGACACCTACGAGCAGTACTTC.